Below, 31 T cell receptor beta chains from the same sample are listed, as sequenced in a study of CD8 T cells in ankylosing spondylitis. TCRdb fed the 5' RACE reads into MiXCR, producing one record per CDR3 protein. The data hold 40,000 or so distinct CDR3 sequences, with 2.5% to 3.5% observed a single time. Source material: blood, either unsorted or a sorted T cell fraction (not recorded which). These receptors all stem from a male donor with ankylosing spondylitis or in good health (not recorded which).

This clonotype was counted ten times or more. The chain employs TRBV9 and TRBJ2-6; 8 bases fit TRBD2. After removal of 3 bases from V and 1 base from J, the junction contained 9 bases not matched to a gene. CDR1 is SGDLS and CDR2 is YYNGEE in the germline V gene. This CDR3 spans 18 amino acids. Here the CDR3 DNA reads TGTGCCAGCAGCGGGTTGGGACTAGGTGGATCTGGGGCCAACGTCCTGACTTTC. Protein product: CASSGLGLGGSGANVLTF.

This clonotype was observed a handful of times. V is TRBV9 and J is TRBJ2-5, with D possibly matching TRBD2 (7 bases). The CDR3 extends over 16 amino acids. The germline V gene has CDR1 SGDLS and CDR2 YYNGEE. Between the trimmed V and J ends, which lost 0 bases and 2 bases, there was a span of 14 bases. The CDR3 DNA sequence: TGTGCCAGCAGCGTAGGAGGGGGGGGCGGGCAAGAGACCCAGTACTTC. Translated, it gives CASSVGGGGGQETQYF.

This clonotype appeared many times. The V and J genes are TRBV9 and TRBJ2-5; 10 bases align to TRBD2. Germline CDR1 reads SGDLS; CDR2 reads YYNGEE. The CDR3 is 16 residues long. V gave up 0 bases and J gave up 5 bases; unmatched junction bases: 7. In nucleotides, the CDR3 is TGTGCCAGCAGCGTAGGGGCTAGCGGGAGTATGGAGACCCAGTACTTC. Amino acid sequence: CASSVGASGSMETQYF.

This chain uses TRBV9 with TRBJ2-3; 7 nucleotides line up with TRBD2. The CDR3 loop spans 12 amino acids. Trimming at V came to 3 bases and at J to 5 bases, leaving 0 bases not matched to a gene. Germline V gene sequence: CDR1 SGDLS, CDR2 YYNGEE. CDR3 region: CASSAGGDTQYF. The DNA for the CDR3 is TGTGCCAGCAGCGCGGGGGGAGATACGCAGTATTTT.

This clonotype was counted ten times or more. The rearrangement uses TRBV21-1 and TRBJ1-2; the table's D call, TRBD1, was not checked against the DNA. TRBV21-1 corresponds to a pseudogene. The CDR3 is made up of 18 amino acids. As DNA, the CDR3 is TGTGCCAGCAGCAAAGGGGGAAATACAGGGCTGGGTAACTATGGCTACACCTTC. It is translated as CASSKGGNTGLGNYGYTF.

The table lists this clonotype with many counts. This chain uses TRBV9 with TRBJ1-1; perhaps TRBD1 as D (5 bases). The germline V and J ends were trimmed by 5 bases and 0 bases, with 17 bases remaining between them. Germline loops: CDR1 SGDLS, CDR2 YYNGEE. CDR3 size: 16 residues. CDR3 in amino acids: CASSKSGGSMNTEAFF. DNA of the CDR3: TGTGCCAGCAGTAAAAGTGGGGGATCCATGAACACTGAAGCTTTCTTT.

V is TRBV11-3 and J is TRBJ2-7; weak D call: TRBD1 (5 bases). Per germline, CDR1 SGHNT and CDR2 YENEEA. CDR3 length: 15 residues. V was cut by 1 base and J by 6 bases, with 16 bases left in between. The CDR3 sequence: CASSLVSQGLGEQYV. The CDR3 nucleotides read TGTGCCAGCAGCTTAGTATCGCAGGGTTTGGGCGAGCAGTACGTC.

This clonotype was found many times. This sequence joins TRBV9 and TRBJ1-2, with TRBD1 as a possible D gene (5 bases). Looked up from germline, CDR1 is SGDLS and CDR2 is YYNGEE. V was pared by 4 bases and J by 4 bases, with 17 bases between. The CDR3 sequence is 15 residues long. CDR3 sequence reads: CASSPEIEGFYGYTF. The CDR3 bases are TGTGCCAGCAGCCCAGAAATTGAGGGGTTCTATGGCTACACCTTC.

The chain is built from TRBV9 and TRBJ2-2, with TRBD1 identical over 7 bases. The V gene end was trimmed by 6 bases and the J gene end by 3 bases; junction bases not matched to a gene: 5. Germline lookup yields CDR1 SGDLS and CDR2 YYNGEE. The CDR3 spans 14 residues. In DNA form, the CDR3 reads TGTGCCAGCACCCGGGACAGAGACACCGGGGAGCTGTTTTTT. It encodes CASTRDRDTGELFF.

The chain has TRBV9 and TRBJ2-2; TRBD1 matches 7 bases. The CDR3 loop spans 15 amino acids. Germline V gives CDR1 SGDLS, CDR2 YYNGEE. J gave up 3 bases and V 7 bases, and 9 bases lay outside the gene matches. This CDR3 is CASVATGSYTGELFF. The DNA for the CDR3 is TGTGCCAGCGTAGCGACAGGGTCCTACACCGGGGAGCTGTTTTTT.

This clonotype was seen repeatedly, ten times or more. This sequence joins TRBV9 and TRBJ2-1, with 9 nucleotides matching TRBD2. The germline gives CDR1 SGDLS, CDR2 YYNGEE. This CDR3 comprises 15 residues. J gave up 10 bases and V 4 bases, and 12 bases lay outside the gene matches. The chain's CDR3 is CASSHSGTSGGEQFF. The CDR3 bases are TGTGCCAGCAGCCACTCCGGGACCAGCGGGGGGGAGCAGTTCTTC.

In its sample, this clonotype was seen many times. The V call is TRBV9, the J call TRBJ2-5; 8 bases are shared with TRBD2. Germline values: CDR1 SGDLS, CDR2 YYNGEE. V lost 4 bases and J lost 4; bases outside the gene matches: 6. There are 14 residues in the CDR3. The CDR3 bases are TGTGCCAGCAGCCCCGGACTAGCTCCAGAGACCCAGTACTTC. This translates into CASSPGLAPETQYF.

This clonotype was recorded many times. The chain is built from TRBV9 and TRBJ2-1, with 7 bases fitting TRBD1. Germline CDR1 reads SGDLS; CDR2 reads YYNGEE. The CDR3 loop spans 14 amino acids. Germline trimming cut 3 bases from V and 4 bases from J; bases unmatched to any gene: 4. Here the CDR3 reads CASSGRGPYNEQFF. Here the CDR3 DNA reads TGTGCCAGCAGCGGAAGGGGGCCTTACAATGAGCAGTTCTTC.

This clonotype was detected many times. The V gene is TRBV9, the J gene TRBJ2-5, with D unclear. With 0 bases removed from V and 2 bases from J, the gap between germline ends came to 11 bases. CDR3 length: 15 amino acids. Germline loops: CDR1 SGDLS, CDR2 YYNGEE. CDR3 nucleotide sequence: TGTGCCAGCAGCGTAGATCTGGTCTCGCAAGAGACCCAGTACTTC. It codes for CASSVDLVSQETQYF.

This clonotype has at least ten counts. The chain uses TRBV9 and TRBJ2-3; 13 bases are a match to TRBD2. CDR3 length: 18 residues. CDR1 and CDR2 (germline): SGDLS, YYNGEE. V lost 0 bases, J lost 7 bases, and 11 bases stayed unmatched. CDR3 amino acids: CASSVEGTSGKLINTQYF. The CDR3 bases are TGTGCCAGCAGCGTAGAAGGGACTAGCGGGAAGTTGATAAATACGCAGTATTTT.

This clonotype was seen at least ten times. The chain carries TRBV9 and TRBJ2-5; the D gene is possibly TRBD2 (6 bases). The ends were cut back, 4 bases at V and 5 bases at J, with 18 bases in the middle. Germline V gives CDR1 SGDLS, CDR2 YYNGEE. The CDR3 extends over 15 amino acids. The CDR3 here is CASSPLAIPPETQYF. The CDR3 region has the DNA TGTGCCAGCAGCCCCCTAGCGATCCCCCCGGAGACCCAGTACTTC.

This clonotype was found many times. The rearrangement joins TRBV9 to TRBJ2-5, with D unclear. Per germline, CDR1 SGDLS and CDR2 YYNGEE. The CDR3 runs 16 residues. Trimming took 0 bases from V and 5 from J, leaving 17 bases between them. The CDR3 loop reads CASSVDGAAGLETQYF. The CDR3 DNA reads as TGTGCCAGCAGCGTAGATGGTGCGGCAGGTCTGGAGACCCAGTACTTC.

The V call is TRBV9, the J call TRBJ2-1; 9 positions match TRBD2. The germline CDR1 and CDR2 sequences are SGDLS and YYNGEE. V was pared by 0 bases and J by 8 bases, with 9 bases of the junction left unmatched. The CDR3 is 16 amino acids. The CDR3 DNA reads TGTGCCAGCAGCGTAGCTCCGGGCGGGAGGGTCGATGAGCAGTTCTTC. Amino acids: CASSVAPGGRVDEQFF.

This clonotype was detected ten times or more. The DNA of the CDR3 is TGTGCCAGCAGCACGCGGGACTGGTCCTACAATGAGCAGTTCTTC. Its translation is CASSTRDWSYNEQFF. This chain uses TRBV9 with TRBJ2-1; D might be TRBD2 (6 bases). V gave up 4 bases and J gave up 1 base, with 12 bases separating them. The CDR3 is 15 residues long. From germline, CDR1 is SGDLS and CDR2 YYNGEE.

This clonotype was observed at least ten times. The chain uses TRBV9 and TRBJ2-5; D is perhaps TRBD2 (5 bases). The CDR3 has 15 residues. Germline lookup yields CDR1 SGDLS and CDR2 YYNGEE. V was clipped by 4 bases and J by 2 bases, with 15 bases between them. CDR3 sequence: CASSSQEALQETQYF. In DNA form, the CDR3 reads TGTGCCAGCAGCTCCCAGGAGGCCCTACAAGAGACCCAGTACTTC. Full variable domain (outside the CDR3, taken from reference TRBV9 and TRBJ2-5): DSGVTQTPKHLITATGQRVTLRCSPRSGDLSVYWYQQSLDQGLQFLIQYYNGEERAKGNILERFSAQQFPDLHSELNLSSLELGDSALYFCASSSQEALQETQYFGPGTRLLVL.

The sample holds many counts of this clonotype. The gene calls are TRBV9 and TRBJ2-2; 9 nucleotides line up with TRBD1. CDR3 length: 15 amino acids. Per germline, CDR1 SGDLS and CDR2 YYNGEE. V trimming: 0 bases; J trimming: 6 bases; junction bases outside the gene matches: 3. In DNA form, the CDR3 reads TGTGCCAGCAGCGTAGGAGGACAGGGGTCCGGGGAGCTGTTTTTT. Protein: CASSVGGQGSGELFF.

In its sample, this clonotype was seen many times. The rearrangement uses TRBV9 and TRBJ1-1; unclear D gene. V was pared by 0 bases and J by 1 base, with 7 bases between. This CDR3 is built from 14 residues. Per the germline V gene, CDR1 is SGDLS and CDR2 is YYNGEE. The CDR3 sequence is CASSVGTGNTEAFF. The DNA of the CDR3 is TGTGCCAGCAGCGTAGGGACGGGGAACACTGAAGCTTTCTTT. The variable domain in full, completed from reference TRBV9 and TRBJ1-1, reads DSGVTQTPKHLITATGQRVTLRCSPRSGDLSVYWYQQSLDQGLQFLIQYYNGEERAKGNILERFSAQQFPDLHSELNLSSLELGDSALYFCASSVGTGNTEAFFGQGTRLTVV.

This clonotype was seen ten or more times. The J gene is TRBJ2-3, the V gene TRBV9; 8 positions agree with TRBD2. V was clipped by 0 bases and J by 9 bases; unmatched bases: 6. CDR1 SGDLS and CDR2 YYNGEE come from the germline V gene. The CDR3 runs to 14 residues. CDR3 protein: CASSVEASGSTQYF. CDR3 nucleotide sequence: TGTGCCAGCAGCGTAGAGGCTAGCGGGTCGACGCAGTATTTT.

This clonotype was observed at least ten times. The chain recombines TRBV9 with TRBJ1-5; 7 bases line up with TRBD1. Germline V CDR1 and CDR2: SGDLS, YYNGEE. There are 14 residues in the CDR3. The trim removed 3 bases at V and 5 bases at J, leaving 5 bases unmatched. This CDR3 reads CASSATGSDQPQHF. CDR3 coding DNA: TGTGCCAGCAGCGCGACAGGGTCCGATCAGCCCCAGCATTTT.

This clonotype was seen repeatedly, ten times or more. The chain carries TRBV9 and TRBJ2-2; 7 bases agree with TRBD2. CDR1 and CDR2 from the germline V gene are SGDLS and YYNGEE. Trimming took 4 bases from V and 6 from J; bases not matched to a gene: 6. The CDR3 contains 14 residues. The CDR3: CASSSSSGPGELFF. The CDR3 DNA sequence: TGTGCCAGCAGCTCGAGTAGCGGGCCCGGGGAGCTGTTTTTT.

Ten or more counts support this clonotype. The chain carries TRBV9 and TRBJ2-2; perhaps TRBD2 as D (5 bases). The CDR3 consists of 13 residues. Between the trimmed V and J ends, which lost 4 bases and 5 bases, there was a span of 9 bases. Per the germline V gene, CDR1 is SGDLS and CDR2 is YYNGEE. The CDR3 DNA sequence: TGTGCCAGCAGCATCTCGGGAACCGGGGAGCTGTTTTTT. This codes for CASSISGTGELFF.

This clonotype has a count of ten or more. In DNA, the CDR3 is TGTGCCAGCAGCACACTCGGATCATCCGGAAACACCATATATTTT. This sequence encodes CASSTLGSSGNTIYF. V gene TRBV9 combines with J gene TRBJ1-3; unclear D gene. Trimming took 4 bases from V and 4 from J, leaving 15 bases between them. The CDR3 consists of 15 residues. Germline V gene sequence: CDR1 SGDLS, CDR2 YYNGEE.

The table lists this clonotype with many counts. The rearrangement links TRBV9 to TRBJ1-2, with 9 bases identical to TRBD1. The CDR3 covers 14 residues. The ends lost 3 bases at V and 6 bases at J; junction bases unmatched: 6. The germline V gene has CDR1 SGDLS and CDR2 YYNGEE. For the CDR3, the DNA is TGTGCCAGCAGCGCAAGGGACAGGGTGCATGGCTACACCTTC. This gives the protein CASSARDRVHGYTF.

There are many counts of this clonotype. The V call is TRBV9, the J call TRBJ1-6; no clear D. Between the trimmed V and J ends, which lost 5 bases and 2 bases, there was a span of 8 bases. The CDR3 consists of 14 residues. Per germline, CDR1 SGDLS and CDR2 YYNGEE. CDR3 in amino acids: CASSSWAYNSPLHF. CDR3 coding DNA: TGTGCCAGCAGTTCCTGGGCCTATAATTCACCCCTCCACTTT. The full variable domain, rest sourced from reference TRBV9 and TRBJ1-6, is DSGVTQTPKHLITATGQRVTLRCSPRSGDLSVYWYQQSLDQGLQFLIQYYNGEERAKGNILERFSAQQFPDLHSELNLSSLELGDSALYFCASSSWAYNSPLHFGNGTRLTVT.

In its sample, this clonotype was seen many times. The rearrangement joins TRBV9 to TRBJ2-3, with D possibly being TRBD1 or TRBD2 (6 bases each). This CDR3 is built from 14 residues. Germline V lookup: CDR1 SGDLS, CDR2 YYNGEE. With 3 bases removed from V and 7 bases from J, the gap between germline ends came to 15 bases. CDR3 sequence reads: CASSAQQGRNTQYF. The DNA for the CDR3 is TGTGCCAGCAGCGCTCAGCAGGGGAGGAATACGCAGTATTTT.

This clonotype was recorded many times. The V call is TRBV9, the J call TRBJ2-1; 11 bases match TRBD2. The CDR3 length is 15 residues. The J segment lost 9 bases and the V segment lost 0 bases, leaving 5 bases of the junction unmatched. Germline CDR1 reads SGDLS; CDR2 reads YYNGEE. The CDR3 sequence: CASSVELAGAVEQFF. The CDR3 bases are TGTGCCAGCAGCGTAGAACTAGCGGGAGCTGTTGAGCAGTTCTTC.